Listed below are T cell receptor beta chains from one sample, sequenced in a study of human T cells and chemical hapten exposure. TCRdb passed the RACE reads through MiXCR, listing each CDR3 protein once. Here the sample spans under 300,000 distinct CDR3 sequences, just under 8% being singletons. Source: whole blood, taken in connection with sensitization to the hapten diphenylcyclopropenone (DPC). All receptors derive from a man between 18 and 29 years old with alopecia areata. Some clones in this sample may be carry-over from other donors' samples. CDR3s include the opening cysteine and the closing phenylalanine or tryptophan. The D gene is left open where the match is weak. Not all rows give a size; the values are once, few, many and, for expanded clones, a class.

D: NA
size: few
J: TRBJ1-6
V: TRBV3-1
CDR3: CASSPDQDLAHF
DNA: TGTGCCAGCAGCCCCGATCAGGACCTAGCTCACTTT

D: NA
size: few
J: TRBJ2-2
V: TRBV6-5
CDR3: CASSYQTGGVTGELFF
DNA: TGTGCCAGCAGTTACCAGACAGGCGGTGTAACCGGGGAGCTGTTTTTT

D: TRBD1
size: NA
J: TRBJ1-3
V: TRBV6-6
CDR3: CASSYADRGGNTIYF
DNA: TGTGCCAGCAGTTACGCCGACAGGGGGGGAAACACCATATATTTT

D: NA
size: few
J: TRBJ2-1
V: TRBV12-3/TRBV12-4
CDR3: CASSGVGEQFF
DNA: TGTGCCAGCTCAGGGGTTGGTGAGCAGTTCTTC

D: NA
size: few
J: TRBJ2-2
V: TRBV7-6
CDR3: CASRLGSTNTGELFF
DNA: TGTGCCAGCAGGTTGGGCAGTACGAACACCGGGGAGCTGTTTTTT

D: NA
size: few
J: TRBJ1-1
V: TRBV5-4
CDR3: CASSLAWQGLAFF
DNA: TGTGCCAGCAGCTTGGCATGGCAGGGCTTAGCTTTCTTT

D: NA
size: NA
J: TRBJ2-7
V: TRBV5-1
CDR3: CASSPEDIRYEQYF
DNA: TGCGCCAGCAGCCCTGAGGACATCCGCTACGAGCAGTACTTC

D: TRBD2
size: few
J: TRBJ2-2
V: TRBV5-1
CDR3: CASSLNSGGDTGELFF
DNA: TGCGCCAGCAGCTTAAACAGCGGGGGGGACACCGGGGAGCTGTTTTTT

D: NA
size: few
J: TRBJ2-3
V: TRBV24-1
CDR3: CATEGREPDTQYF
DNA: TGTGCCACCGAAGGACGGGAGCCAGATACGCAGTATTTT

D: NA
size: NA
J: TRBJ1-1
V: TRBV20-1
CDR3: CSASASVRENTEAFF
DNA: TGCAGTGCTAGCGCGTCGGTCAGGGAGAACACTGAAGCTTTCTTT

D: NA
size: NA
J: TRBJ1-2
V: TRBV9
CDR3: CASSVGGLSAITTYGYTF
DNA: TGTGCCAGCAGCGTAGGAGGACTGTCGGCGATAACCACCTATGGCTACACCTTC

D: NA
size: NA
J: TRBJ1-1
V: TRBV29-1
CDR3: CSVEDLGNAEAFF
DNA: TGCAGCGTTGAAGATCTAGGGAACGCTGAAGCTTTCTTT

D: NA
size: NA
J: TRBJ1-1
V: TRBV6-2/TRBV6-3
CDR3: CASSYRLTEAFF
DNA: TGTGCCAGCAGTTACCGGTTAACTGAAGCTTTCTTT

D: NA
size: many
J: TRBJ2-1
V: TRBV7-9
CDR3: CASSLPTGRSSYNEQFF
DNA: TGTGCCAGCAGTCTTCCGACAGGAAGAAGCTCCTACAATGAGCAGTTCTTC

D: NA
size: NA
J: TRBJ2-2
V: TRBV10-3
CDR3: CAISRGRGGTGELFF
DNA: TGTGCCATCAGTCGGGGCCGGGGTGGTACCGGGGAGCTGTTTTTT

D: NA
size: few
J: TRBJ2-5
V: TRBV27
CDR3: CASSFLQGGETQYF
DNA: TGTGCCAGCAGTTTCCTGCAGGGGGGGGAGACCCAGTACTTC

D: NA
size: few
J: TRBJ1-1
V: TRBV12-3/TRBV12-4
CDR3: CASSFLQGGDTEAFF
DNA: TGTGCCAGCAGTTTCCTACAGGGAGGTGACACTGAAGCTTTCTTT

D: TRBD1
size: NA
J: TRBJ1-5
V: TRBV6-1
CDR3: CASRGRQGGTQPQHF
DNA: TGTGCCAGCAGGGGCAGACAGGGGGGCACTCAGCCCCAGCATTTT

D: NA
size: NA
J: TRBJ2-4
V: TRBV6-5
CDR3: CASSYGPGDIQYF
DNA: TGTGCCAGCAGTTACGGGCCTGGGGACATTCAGTACTTC

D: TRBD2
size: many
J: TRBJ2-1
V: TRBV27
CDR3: CASRTSPIGSNEQFF
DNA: TGTGCCAGCAGGACTAGCCCGATTGGGAGCAATGAGCAGTTCTTC

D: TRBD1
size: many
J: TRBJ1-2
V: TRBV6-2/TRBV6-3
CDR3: CASSFTSWTGENGYTF
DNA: TGTGCCAGCAGTTTCACCTCGTGGACAGGGGAAAATGGCTACACCTTC

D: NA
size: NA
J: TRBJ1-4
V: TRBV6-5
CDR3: CASSYSKAGILFF
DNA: TGTGCCAGCAGTTACTCGAAAGCAGGAATCCTGTTTTTT

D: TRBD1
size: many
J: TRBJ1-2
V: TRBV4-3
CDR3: CASSQDQDRVYGYTF
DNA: TGCGCCAGCAGCCAAGACCAAGACAGGGTCTATGGCTACACCTTC

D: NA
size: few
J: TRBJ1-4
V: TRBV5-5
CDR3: CASSFSGTGNEKLFF
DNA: TGTGCCAGCAGCTTTTCCGGGACGGGGAATGAAAAACTGTTTTTT

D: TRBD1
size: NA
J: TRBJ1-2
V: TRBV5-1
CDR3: CASSLDFIGQGNYGYTF
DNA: TGCGCCAGCAGCTTGGACTTTATAGGACAGGGGAATTATGGCTACACCTTC

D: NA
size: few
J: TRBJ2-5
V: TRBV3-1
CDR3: CASSQEASPSLTQYF
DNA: TGTGCCAGCAGCCAAGAAGCCAGCCCGAGTTTGACCCAGTACTTC

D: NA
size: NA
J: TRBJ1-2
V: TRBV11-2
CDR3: CASSLDRQGGDGYTF
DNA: TGTGCCAGCAGCTTAGATCGGCAGGGTGGTGATGGCTACACCTTC

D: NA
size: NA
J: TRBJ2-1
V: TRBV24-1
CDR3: CATSDLPGDGYNEQFF
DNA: TGTGCCACCAGTGATTTGCCAGGGGACGGCTACAATGAGCAGTTCTTC

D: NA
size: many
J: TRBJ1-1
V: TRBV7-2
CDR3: CASSLGSLGEAFF
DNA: TGTGCCAGCAGCTTAGGGAGTTTGGGTGAAGCTTTCTTT

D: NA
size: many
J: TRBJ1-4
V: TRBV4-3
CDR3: CASSQVKYTRVSDEKLFF
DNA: TGCGCCAGCAGCCAAGTAAAGTATACGCGGGTTTCAGATGAAAAACTGTTTTTT

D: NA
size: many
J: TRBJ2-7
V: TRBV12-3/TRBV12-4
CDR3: CASSLQDRFFLSLIYEQYF
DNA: TGTGCCAGCAGTTTACAGGACAGATTTTTTCTCAGTTTGATATACGAGCAGTACTTC

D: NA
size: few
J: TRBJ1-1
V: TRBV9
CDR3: CASSVEVAPARGNTEAFF
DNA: TGTGCCAGCAGCGTAGAAGTTGCGCCCGCCCGGGGGAACACTGAAGCTTTCTTT

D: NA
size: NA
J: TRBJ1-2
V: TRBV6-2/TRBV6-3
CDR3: CASSRGPTDYGYTF
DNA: TGTGCCAGCAGCCGAGGGCCTACTGACTATGGCTACACCTTC

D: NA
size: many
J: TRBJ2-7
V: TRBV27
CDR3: CASSSGTRYEQYF
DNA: TGTGCCAGCAGTTCCGGGACGAGGTACGAGCAGTACTTC

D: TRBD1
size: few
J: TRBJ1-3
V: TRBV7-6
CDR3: CASSFSPTIQGARGNTIYF
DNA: TGTGCCAGCAGCTTTTCCCCCACCATACAGGGGGCGCGTGGAAACACCATATATTTT

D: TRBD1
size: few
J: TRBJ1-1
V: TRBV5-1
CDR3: CASSEGTGGMNTEAFF
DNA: TGCGCCAGCAGCGAAGGGACAGGGGGCATGAACACTGAAGCTTTCTTT

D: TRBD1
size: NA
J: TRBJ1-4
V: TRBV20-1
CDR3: CSARDSGTGGGKLFF
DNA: TGCAGTGCTAGAGACTCCGGGACAGGGGGTGGAAAACTGTTTTTT

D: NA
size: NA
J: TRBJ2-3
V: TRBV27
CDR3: CASSFGRADTQYF
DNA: TGTGCCAGCAGTTTCGGGCGCGCAGATACGCAGTATTTT

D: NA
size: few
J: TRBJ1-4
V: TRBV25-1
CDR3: CASSEFRRGEKLFF
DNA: TGTGCCAGCAGTGAGTTCCGCAGGGGTGAAAAACTGTTTTTT

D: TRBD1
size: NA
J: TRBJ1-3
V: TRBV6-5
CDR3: CASSPSTGVIGNTIYF
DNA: TGTGCCAGCAGTCCTTCGACAGGGGTAATAGGAAACACCATATATTTT